This T cell receptor (beta chain) emerged from a study of glioma-infiltrating T cells. Findings and limits, study-wide: Very few CDR3 sequences were shared between tissue and blood. Gliomas, especially low-grade, showed above-expected tissue-blood divergence; non-neoplastic patients showed below.

Using RNA template, CDR3s of TCR alpha and beta were amplified with iRepertoire arm-PCR. Tissue mRNA or PBMC total RNA, about 85-400 ng, went into one-step reverse transcription and amplification. One entry per CDR3 protein, called by TCRdb with MiXCR from the multiplex PCR reads. The sample has under 20,000 distinct CDR3 sequences; roughly 60% are singletons. This clonotype occurred a few times. Its antigen is unknown. The CDR3 covers 16 residues. The germline V gene has CDR1 MNHNY and CDR2 SVGAGI (reference sequence). V lost 2 bases, J lost 6 bases, and 16 bases lay in between. The receptor was derived from a human donor with low-grade glioma or glioblastoma, undergoing nonglioma brain surgery, or in good health (not recorded which). The sample consisted of glioma tissue, nonneoplastic brain tissue, or PBMCs (not recorded which). The V call is TRBV6-6, the J call TRBJ1-4, with D hard to call. The CDR3 region has the DNA TGTGCCAGCAGTTACCCCGGGAAGGCGGAAGATGAAAAACTGTTTTTT. Translating gives CASSYPGKAEDEKLFF.